Below, 28 T cell receptor beta chains from the same sample are listed, as sequenced in a study of cytomegalovirus exposure and HLA in healthy donors. PCR employed 60 Vbeta and 13 Jbeta primers. Sequencing used immunoSEQ multiplex PCR; TCRdb keeps in-frame clones, though not all of them. The sample comprises 150,000 to 200,000 clones, about 82% of which are singletons, and roughly 0.69% rests with the top ten. Sequenced sample: PBMCs. Receptor source: a woman aged 18-29 years in good health and CMV-seronegative.

This clone was picked up a small number of times. The chain couples TRBV15 to TRBJ2-7, with TRBD1 identical over 7 bases. This CDR3 is built from 14 residues. In germline, CDR1 is LNHNV, CDR2 YYDKDF (reference sequence). V shed 1 base and J 6 bases; nucleotides not matched to a gene: 6. CDR3 in DNA: TGTGCCACCAGCAGAGGAACCAGGGGGAGCGAGCAGTACTTC. Amino acids: CATSRGTRGSEQYF.

This clone was counted a single time. V usage is TRBV11-2 and J usage is TRBJ1-4; TRBD1 agrees at 8 bases. Germline values: CDR1 SGHAT, CDR2 FQNNGV. V lost 4 bases and J lost 4; bases outside the gene matches: 5. The CDR3 spans 15 residues. The CDR3 DNA reads TGTGCCAGCAGCTCCACGGACAGGGTTAATGAAAAACTGTTTTTT. Residues: CASSSTDRVNEKLFF.

The chain couples TRBV5-1 to TRBJ2-3, with 8 bases that match TRBD1. The germline gives CDR1 SGHRS, CDR2 YFSETQ. The CDR3 covers 14 residues. V lost 7 bases to trimming and J lost 2 bases; unmatched junction nucleotides: 6. CDR3 sequence reads: CASSTGGDTDTQYF. For the CDR3, the DNA is TGCGCCAGCTCAACAGGGGGAGACACAGATACGCAGTATTTT.

The rearrangement uses TRBV5-1 and TRBJ1-2; 11 positions agree with TRBD1. Trimming removed 4 bases from V and 4 bases from J; junction bases left unmatched: 6. CDR3 length equals 15 residues. CDR1 is SGHRS, CDR2 YFSETQ, per germline. The CDR3 loop reads CASSNGQGAAYGYTF. The DNA of the CDR3 is TGCGCCAGCAGCAACGGACAGGGGGCAGCCTATGGCTACACCTTC. Variable domain in full (rest from reference TRBV5-1 and TRBJ1-2): KAGVTQTPRYLIKTRGQQVTLSCSPISGHRSVSWYQQTPGQGLQFLFEYFSETQRNKGNFPGRFSGRQFSNSRSEMNVSTLELGDSALYLCASSNGQGAAYGYTFGSGTRLTVV.

The chain combines TRBV5-1 with TRBJ2-5, with TRBD1 matching 7 bases. The end of the DNA aligns better with TRBJ2-7, so the J call may be wrong. CDR1 SGHRS and CDR2 YFSETQ come from the germline V gene. The CDR3 length is 15 residues. The CDR3 coding sequence is TGCGCCAGCAGCTTGCTAGAGGGGGCGTTTAGCGAGCAGTACTTC. Translating gives CASSLLEGAFSEQYF.

The J gene is TRBJ2-5, the V gene TRBV19; TRBD1 might be the D (5 bases). The end of the DNA fits TRBJ2-7 better, so the J call may be wrong. The CDR3 consists of 13 residues. From germline, CDR1 is LNHDA and CDR2 SQIVND (reference sequence). The CDR3 DNA is TGTGCCAGTAGTACCTTCGGACAATACGAGCAGTACTTC. It specifies CASSTFGQYEQYF.

The chain has TRBV6-4 and TRBJ2-5, with 9 bases lining up with TRBD2. V dropped 0 bases and J dropped 4; count of bases not matched to a gene: 6. This CDR3 has 16 residues. Per the germline V gene, CDR1 is MRHNA and CDR2 is SNTAGT. The CDR3 protein is CASSDSGREGRETQYF. DNA of the CDR3: TGTGCCAGCAGTGACTCCGGGCGGGAGGGCCGAGAGACCCAGTACTTC.

The chain joins TRBV30 to TRBJ2-5; possible D gene TRBD1, 6 bases. Trimming took 7 bases from V and 3 from J, leaving 12 bases between them. This CDR3 contains 12 residues. Germline V gene lookup returns CDR1 GTSNPN and CDR2 SVGIG (reference sequence). Here the CDR3 DNA reads TGTGCCTTCCAGGGGCGAGAAGAGACCCAGTACTTC. Translating it yields CAFQGREETQYF.

The chain combines TRBV6-5 with TRBJ1-5; possible D gene TRBD1, 5 bases. Between the trimmed V and J ends, which lost 4 bases and 6 bases, there was a span of 16 bases. Germline V gene sequence: CDR1 MNHEY, CDR2 SVGAGI. This CDR3 comprises 15 residues. The CDR3 DNA follows: TGTGCCAGCAGTTCCTTCAGGGCGCGGGGTCAGCCCCAGCATTTT. It translates to CASSSFRARGQPQHF.

The gene calls are TRBV9 and TRBJ1-6; D gene ambiguous. The CDR3 sequence is 15 residues long. Trimming took 0 bases from V and 7 from J, leaving 11 bases between them. The germline V gene has CDR1 SGDLS and CDR2 YYNGEE. This CDR3 is CASSVDLVSNSPLHF. The DNA for the CDR3 is TGTGCCAGCAGCGTAGACCTAGTTAGCAATTCACCCCTCCACTTT.

The genes are TRBV7-8 and TRBJ2-5; TRBD1 matches at 9 bases. The ends lost 4 bases at V and 5 bases at J; junction bases unmatched: 11. The CDR3 consists of 16 residues. The germline gives CDR1 SGHVS, CDR2 FQNEAQ. The CDR3 loop reads CASSYHNRGQGETQYF. The CDR3 nucleotides read TGTGCCAGCAGCTACCATAACAGGGGGCAGGGGGAGACCCAGTACTTC.

The V gene is TRBV6-5, the J gene TRBJ2-1; the D gene is possibly TRBD2 (5 bases). From germline, CDR1 is MNHEY and CDR2 SVGAGI. Between the trimmed V and J ends, which lost 5 bases and 2 bases, there was a span of 10 bases. CDR3 length: 14 residues. CDR3 loop: CASSPYGAYNEQFF. The CDR3 DNA sequence: TGTGCCAGCAGTCCCTACGGGGCCTACAATGAGCAGTTCTTC.

The V call is TRBV9, the J call TRBJ1-2; the match to TRBD1 covers 7 bases. The CDR3 covers 15 residues. Germline V CDR1 and CDR2: SGDLS, YYNGEE. The junction had 3 bases not matched to a gene; V was cut back by 0 bases and J by 1 base. Here the CDR3 DNA reads TGTGCCAGCAGCGTAGGGGCAGGGGGTAACTATGGCTACACCTTC. This gives the protein CASSVGAGGNYGYTF.

This rearrangement joins TRBV9 to TRBJ1-1, with D hard to call. V was clipped by 3 bases and J by 3 bases, with 9 bases between them. The length of the CDR3 is 13 residues. Germline V lookup: CDR1 SGDLS, CDR2 YYNGEE. Here the CDR3 DNA reads TGTGCCAGCAGCGCTTCTTCCGACACTGAAGCTTTCTTT. This sequence encodes CASSASSDTEAFF.

With regard to this clone: The sample holds other DNA sequences that translate to the same CDR3. V and J are TRBV11-2 and TRBJ2-5; a weak D match, TRBD2 (6 bases). CDR3 length: 13 amino acids. Germline V CDR1 and CDR2: SGHAT, FQNNGV. V was trimmed by 1 base and J by 5 bases, leaving 8 bases between them. This chain's CDR3 is CASSLGGGETQYF. DNA of the CDR3: TGTGCCAGCAGCTTAGGAGGAGGGGAGACCCAGTACTTC.

The chain joins TRBV5-6 to TRBJ2-7, with D maybe TRBD1 (6 bases). This CDR3 has 14 residues. Trimming cost V 3 bases and J 2 bases, with 12 bases left between them. Germline V CDR1 and CDR2: SGHDT, YYEEEE. Here the CDR3 reads CASSYGTLTYEQYF. The CDR3 DNA follows: TGTGCCAGCAGCTATGGGACACTTACCTACGAGCAGTACTTC.

In this sample, this clone turned up once. This chain connects TRBV28 to TRBJ2-7; D may be TRBD2 (6 bases). CDR1 is MDHEN, CDR2 SYDVKM, per germline. This CDR3 region has 15 residues. V was clipped by 6 bases and J by 3 bases, with 18 bases between them. This chain's CDR3 is CASSGSTRQHYEQYF. The DNA of the CDR3 is TGTGCCAGCAGCGGGAGTACAAGACAGCACTACGAGCAGTACTTC.

The J gene is TRBJ2-3, the V gene TRBV5-4; tentatively, D is TRBD2 (5 bases). Looked up from germline, CDR1 is SGHNT and CDR2 is YYREEE (reference sequence). V shed 4 bases and J shed 4 bases, with 10 bases lying between them. This CDR3 has 13 amino acids. The CDR3 spells CASSPPEADTQYF. The CDR3 bases are TGTGCCAGCAGCCCACCGGAGGCAGATACGCAGTATTTT. The full variable domain, with the rest looked up from reference TRBV5-4 and TRBJ2-3, is ETGVTQSPTHLIKTRGQQVTLRCSSQSGHNTVSWYQQALGQGPQFIFQYYREEENGRGNFPPRFSGLQFPNYSSELNVNALELDDSALYLCASSPPEADTQYFGPGTRLTVL.

The chain carries TRBV7-2 and TRBJ2-6; D is possibly TRBD1 (5 bases). Trimming removed 1 base from V and 0 bases from J, with 10 bases in between. Germline V lookup: CDR1 SGHTA, CDR2 FQGNSA. The CDR3 contains 17 residues. This CDR3 is CASSLVRTLSGANVLTF. DNA for the CDR3: TGTGCCAGCAGCTTAGTTAGGACACTCTCTGGGGCCAACGTCCTGACTTTC.

The chain is built from TRBV21-1 and TRBJ1-4; the table assigns TRBD1, which was not confirmed against the DNA. TRBV21-1 is a documented pseudogene. The CDR3 totals 13 residues. The chain's CDR3 is CASSKVAGEKLFF. The CDR3, as DNA: TGTGCCAGCAGCAAAGTGGCAGGTGAAAAACTGTTTTTT.

This clone was picked up a small number of times. CDR3 sequence: CASSFRDNQPQHF. DNA of the CDR3: TGTGCCAGCAGCTTTCGAGACAATCAGCCCCAGCATTTT. The chain recombines TRBV7-2 with TRBJ1-5; no definite D call. V shed 3 bases and J shed 3 bases, with 6 bases lying between them. There are 13 residues in the CDR3. Per germline, CDR1 SGHTA and CDR2 FQGNSA.

The chain combines TRBV28 with TRBJ2-4; D might be TRBD2 (6 bases). The CDR3 is made up of 13 amino acids. V was cut by 6 bases and J by 7 bases, with 13 bases left in between. Germline values: CDR1 MDHEN, CDR2 SYDVKM. CDR3 DNA: TGTGCCAGCAGCCGTCTCGGAGGGAACATTCAGTACTTC. Its translation: CASSRLGGNIQYF.

This clone was seen a single time. The V call is TRBV7-9, the J call TRBJ2-5, with 8 bases lining up with TRBD2. TRBJ2-7 matches the DNA end more closely, so the J call is doubtful. CDR3 size: 16 residues. In germline, CDR1 is SEHNR, CDR2 FQNEAQ (reference sequence). This CDR3 reads CASSARTGLELYEQYF. The CDR3 nucleotides are TGTGCCAGCAGCGCCCGGACGGGACTAGAGCTCTACGAGCAGTACTTC.

This clone was seen once. This chain joins TRBV9 and TRBJ1-2; 7 bases match TRBD1. The V segment lost 1 base and the J segment 4 bases; nucleotides outside the gene matches: 4. The V gene's germline CDR1 is SGDLS and CDR2 YYNGEE. This CDR3 is 14 amino acids long. CDR3 coding DNA: TGTGCCAGCAGCGTATCGACAGGGCCCTATGGCTACACCTTC. Amino acids: CASSVSTGPYGYTF.

The chain joins TRBV7-6 to TRBJ1-3, with unresolved D. CDR1 SGHVS and CDR2 FNYEAQ come from the germline V gene. This CDR3 contains 16 residues. Trimming took off 6 bases at V and 0 bases at J, with 15 bases between the two ends. DNA for the CDR3: TGTGCCAGCAGTTTATACACAGCCCGCTCTGGAAACACCATATATTTT. It codes for CASSLYTARSGNTIYF.

The rearrangement joins TRBV15 to TRBJ1-1; D unresolved. V was shortened by 0 bases and J by 7 bases, with 9 bases between the two germline ends. Germline CDR1 is LNHNV and CDR2 is YYDKDF (reference sequence). The CDR3 sequence is 13 residues long. CDR3: CATSRDRRGEAFF. As DNA, the CDR3 is TGTGCCACCAGCAGAGATAGGAGAGGTGAAGCTTTCTTT.

The chain combines TRBV19 with TRBJ2-1; D remains ambiguous. The CDR3 is made up of 12 amino acids. Per germline, CDR1 LNHDA and CDR2 SQIVND (reference sequence). Trimming shortened V by 6 bases and J by 10 bases, and 13 bases separated the two germline ends. The CDR3 spells CASSTLPGEQFF. CDR3 DNA sequence: TGTGCCAGTAGCACACTACCCGGGGAGCAGTTCTTC.

The V gene is TRBV12-5, the J gene TRBJ1-2; a weak D match, TRBD1 (5 bases). In germline, CDR1 is LGHNT, CDR2 FRNRAP. V shed 1 base and J shed 7 bases, with 7 bases lying between them. This CDR3 has 12 residues. The CDR3 DNA is TGTGCTAGTGGTTTGGCAGGGTTTGGCTACACCTTC. Its translation: CASGLAGFGYTF.